This T cell receptor (beta chain) was sequenced during a study of T cell responses to AZD1222 COVID-19 vaccine. Study-wide context: Second-dose timings of about 4 or about 12 weeks were pooled. General study points: Spike was spanned by vaccine-associated CD4 TCRs, which were dominant at 160-218 and 743-854. Sampling captured repertoires only after the peak T cell response. Unmutated variant regions are reportedly the target of nearly half of TCRs that are spike-specific.

V lost 1 base and J 7 bases, leaving 14 bases between the germline ends. The length of the CDR3 is 16 residues. Germline CDR1 reads MDHEN; CDR2 reads SYDVKM. Clones were read by immunoSEQ multiplex PCR, and TCRdb kept only the in-frame ones, dropping some. The sample has about 120,000 clones; 75% to 95% are singletons. This clone was observed a single time. The antigen remains unidentified. The sequencing used peripheral blood, collected on day 0 of AZD1222 vaccination. The sequence was obtained from an adult in good health. The gene calls are TRBV28 and TRBJ1-6; D gene ambiguous. The CDR3 DNA is TGTGCCAGCAGTTTATTGTCGTCGTTCGGGAATTCACCCCTCCACTTT. Its protein is CASSLLSSFGNSPLHF.